This T cell receptor beta chain was sequenced in a study of blood T cell repertoires in COVID-19 (dated by TCRdb to 2019 to 2021). Broadly, across the study: Samples from collaborators originated in the United States, Italy and Spain and spanned both the acute and convalescent phases of COVID-19. Subjects who had been exposed to COVID-19, were actively infected with it, or had recovered from it provided the deeply sampled blood TCRbeta repertoires that made up the dataset. A de-identified subject ID, COVID-19 status, age in years and sex were almost always included in the sample metadata. Samples came from the ongoing ImmuneRACE study (first 160 participants) plus 1,254 subjects from 6 global collaborators. The material from the prospective study consisted of cDNA or gDNA derived from T cells, B-cell-depleted T cells, or PBMCs. The repertoires were released in a freely available public database intended as a resource for research on the immune response to SARS-CoV-2. Where available, HLA class I and class II types were obtained from metadata supplied by the sample provider rather than from assay-based typing.

Whole blood was collected in K2EDTA tubes by collaborating institutions according to the institutions' own protocols. Collaborator samples were shipped for TCRbeta analysis as frozen whole blood, isolated PBMCs, or DNA extracted from either sample type. Here is what the overall study found, with its caveats: Clinical and demographic metadata were provided uncurated, with the amount varying by source and participant.

TCRbeta CDR3 regions were amplified from genomic DNA by means of the immunoSEQ Assay, a bias-controlled multiplex PCR. The original methods were these. The number of nucleated cells in each sample was estimated by amplification of reference gene primers within the assay. To quantify the absolute abundance of each unique TCRbeta CDR3 rearrangement, sequence reads were collapsed and filtered. For each sample, productive Simpson clonality was calculated by taking the square root of Simpson's diversity index across productive rearrangements. Sourced from immuneACCESS, this table was stored by TCRdb with only in-frame sequences that have V and J called. A share of the clones is absent; for the studies checked, an unresolved V gene accounts for under half, and the remainder has no known explanation. The V and J calls and clone size are taken from that table; D and trimming were inferred from the DNA. The sample yields about 130,000 clones; around four fifths were counted once. The ten most abundant clones make up about 9.9% of the sample.

Points on this clone: Its antigen is currently not known. No much larger clone is present one base from it, and per-base qualities are unavailable.

The germline V gene (reference sequence) supplies CDR1 DFQATT and CDR2 SNEGSKA. The CDR3 starts with the cysteine, ends with the phenylalanine, and has 13 residues. Only the CDR3 part of the read is kept: 39 bases, read in frame from the first base. Trimming removed 3 bases from V and 0 bases from J, leaving 7 bases between the germline ends. The sequence came from a man aged 35 to 55 with active or convalescent COVID-19. The rearranged chain carries TRBV20-1 and TRBJ2-3, with the D gene uncertain. Sequencing was done on a sample of peripheral blood. Here the CDR3 is given as CSASWASTDTQYF. The nucleotides read TGCAGTGCTAGTTGGGCTAGCACAGATACGCAGTATTTT.